A selection of T cell receptor beta chains follows, all from one sample in a study of shared clonotypes between healthy human individuals. Some clones are missing from TCRdb's copy, which holds only in-frame ones; the method was immunoSEQ multiplex PCR. The sample holds about 1.5 million clones; 95% to 99% are singletons and the top ten take approximately 0.45%. Material for sequencing was naive CD4+ T cells sorted from blood. Receptors originate from a man younger than 40 in good health. Both conserved end residues are part of each CDR3. A D gene is named only where the DNA matches it firmly. Clone size, where shown, is once, few, many, or a class for clones that have expanded.

CDR3 protein: CASSPYGGLADTQYF; CDR3 DNA: TGTGCCAGCAGCCCATACGGGGGGCTAGCAGATACGCAGTATTTT; J gene: TRBJ2-3; D gene: NA; V gene: TRBV7-9; clone size: NA
CDR3 protein: CAWSEGTGNEKLFF; CDR3 DNA: TGTGCCTGGAGTGAGGGGACAGGGAATGAAAAACTGTTTTTT; J gene: TRBJ1-4; D gene: TRBD1; V gene: TRBV30; clone size: NA
CDR3 protein: CASSFSPLNIATNEKLFF; CDR3 DNA: TGTGCCAGCAGCTTTAGTCCGCTGAATATCGCAACTAATGAAAAACTGTTTTTT; J gene: TRBJ1-4; D gene: NA; V gene: TRBV5-6; clone size: NA
CDR3 protein: CASSTIAGGLSYEQYF; CDR3 DNA: TGTGCCAGCAGTACTATAGCGGGAGGACTCTCCTACGAGCAGTACTTC; J gene: TRBJ2-7; D gene: TRBD2; V gene: TRBV28; clone size: NA
CDR3 protein: CASSLRQRGQETQYF; CDR3 DNA: TGTGCCAGCAGTTTACGGCAGCGGGGGCAAGAGACCCAGTACTTC; J gene: TRBJ2-5; D gene: TRBD2; V gene: TRBV27; clone size: NA
CDR3 protein: CATSKGQGFDEQFF; CDR3 DNA: TGTGCCACCAGCAAAGGACAGGGGTTTGATGAGCAGTTCTTC; J gene: TRBJ2-1; D gene: TRBD1; V gene: TRBV15; clone size: NA
CDR3 protein: CASSTGPYGYTF; CDR3 DNA: TGTGCCAGCAGCACGGGCCCTTATGGCTACACCTTC; J gene: TRBJ1-2; D gene: NA; V gene: TRBV28; clone size: NA
CDR3 protein: CASSALAGVYEQYF; CDR3 DNA: TGTGCCAGCAGTGCCCTAGCGGGAGTCTACGAGCAGTACTTC; J gene: TRBJ2-7; D gene: TRBD2; V gene: TRBV6-1; clone size: NA
CDR3 protein: CASTQGANTEAFF; CDR3 DNA: TGTGCCAGCACCCAGGGGGCGAACACTGAAGCTTTCTTT; J gene: TRBJ1-1; D gene: TRBD1; V gene: TRBV6-5; clone size: NA
CDR3 protein: CASSAAGQGGDTQYF; CDR3 DNA: TGTGCCAGCAGCGCGGCCGGACAGGGGGGAGATACGCAGTATTTT; J gene: TRBJ2-3; D gene: TRBD1; V gene: TRBV9; clone size: NA
CDR3 protein: CASSKTGTSGDNEQFF; CDR3 DNA: TGCGCCAGCAGTAAAACCGGGACTAGCGGGGACAATGAGCAGTTCTTC; J gene: TRBJ2-1; D gene: TRBD2; V gene: TRBV5-1; clone size: NA
CDR3 protein: CASSPDWDEQFF; CDR3 DNA: TGTGCCAGCTCACCTGACTGGGATGAGCAGTTCTTC; J gene: TRBJ2-1; D gene: NA; V gene: TRBV18; clone size: NA
CDR3 protein: CASSDKLGQPQHF; CDR3 DNA: TGTGCCAGCAGTGATAAACTTGGTCAGCCCCAGCATTTT; J gene: TRBJ1-5; D gene: NA; V gene: TRBV25-1; clone size: NA
CDR3 protein: CASSQFGPPPGPEQYF; CDR3 DNA: TGCGCCAGCAGCCAATTCGGGCCTCCCCCAGGGCCCGAGCAGTACTTC; J gene: TRBJ2-7; D gene: NA; V gene: TRBV4-1; clone size: once
CDR3 protein: CASSPASERLETQYF; CDR3 DNA: TGTGCCAGCAGCCCCGCCTCCGAAAGGTTGGAGACCCAGTACTTC; J gene: TRBJ2-5; D gene: NA; V gene: TRBV5-4; clone size: NA
CDR3 protein: CASTQTVLPHQPQHF; CDR3 DNA: TGTGCCAGCACCCAAACGGTCCTACCCCATCAGCCCCAGCATTTT; J gene: TRBJ1-5; D gene: NA; V gene: TRBV6-4; clone size: once
CDR3 protein: CASSTPTGGWGEQYF; CDR3 DNA: TGTGCCAGCAGCACGCCAACGGGAGGGTGGGGCGAGCAGTACTTC; J gene: TRBJ2-7; D gene: TRBD2; V gene: TRBV5-5; clone size: NA
CDR3 protein: CASSSAERGNGYTF; CDR3 DNA: TGTGCCAGCAGCTCCGCTGAGAGGGGGAATGGCTACACCTTC; J gene: TRBJ1-2; D gene: NA; V gene: TRBV7-9; clone size: NA
CDR3 protein: CASSRTVNNEQFF; CDR3 DNA: TGTGCCAGCAGTCGGACAGTCAACAATGAGCAGTTCTTC; J gene: TRBJ2-1; D gene: NA; V gene: TRBV6-5; clone size: once
CDR3 protein: CASSLVLWAGSSYEQYF; CDR3 DNA: TGTGCCAGCAGCTTAGTTTTATGGGCAGGGTCGTCCTACGAGCAGTACTTC; J gene: TRBJ2-7; D gene: NA; V gene: TRBV11-2; clone size: NA
CDR3 protein: CASSPWTGGMVTNEKLFF; CDR3 DNA: TGTGCCAGCTCACCGTGGACAGGGGGCATGGTAACTAATGAAAAACTGTTTTTT; J gene: TRBJ1-4; D gene: TRBD1; V gene: TRBV18; clone size: NA
CDR3 protein: CASSRGTGAGSGNTIYF; CDR3 DNA: TGCGCCAGCAGCCGAGGCACGGGCGCAGGGAGTGGAAACACCATATATTTT; J gene: TRBJ1-3; D gene: NA; V gene: TRBV4-3; clone size: once
CDR3 protein: CASSPGGNTIYF; CDR3 DNA: TGTGCCAGCAGTCCAGGGGGAAACACCATATATTTT; J gene: TRBJ1-3; D gene: NA; V gene: TRBV27; clone size: NA
CDR3 protein: CSARTGSNEQFF; CDR3 DNA: TGCAGCGCTCGGACAGGGAGCAATGAGCAGTTCTTC; J gene: TRBJ2-1; D gene: TRBD1; V gene: TRBV29-1; clone size: NA
CDR3 protein: CATQSEGVGTDTQYF; CDR3 DNA: TGTGCCACCCAGTCGGAGGGGGTCGGAACAGATACGCAGTATTTT; J gene: TRBJ2-3; D gene: NA; V gene: TRBV2; clone size: NA
CDR3 protein: CASSLGGPGGTGELFF; CDR3 DNA: TGTGCCAGCAGCTTAGGTGGTCCAGGGGGCACCGGGGAGCTGTTTTTT; J gene: TRBJ2-2; D gene: TRBD1; V gene: TRBV7-9; clone size: once
CDR3 protein: CAISELAQNTEAFF; CDR3 DNA: TGTGCCATCAGTGAATTGGCCCAGAACACTGAAGCTTTCTTT; J gene: TRBJ1-1; D gene: NA; V gene: TRBV10-3; clone size: once
CDR3 protein: CASSGYRLSNEQFF; CDR3 DNA: TGTGCCAGCAGCGGATATAGACTTTCCAATGAGCAGTTCTTC; J gene: TRBJ2-1; D gene: NA; V gene: TRBV6-5; clone size: NA
CDR3 protein: CAVAEFRGYEQYF; CDR3 DNA: TGTGCCGTGGCCGAGTTCAGAGGATACGAGCAGTACTTC; J gene: TRBJ2-7; D gene: NA; V gene: TRBV6-1; clone size: NA
CDR3 protein: CASSSGLAGRTGGANVLTF; CDR3 DNA: TGTGCCAGCAGCTCCGGACTAGCGGGAAGGACTGGGGGGGCCAACGTCCTGACTTTC; J gene: TRBJ2-6; D gene: TRBD2; V gene: TRBV11-3; clone size: NA
CDR3 protein: CASSPLFQGRDYGYTF; CDR3 DNA: TGTGCCAGCAGCCCACTTTTCCAGGGTCGGGACTATGGCTACACCTTC; J gene: TRBJ1-2; D gene: NA; V gene: TRBV28; clone size: NA
CDR3 protein: CASSQEGGRASEQYF; CDR3 DNA: TGCGCCAGCAGCCAAGAAGGCGGGAGGGCTAGCGAGCAGTACTTC; J gene: TRBJ2-7; D gene: TRBD2; V gene: TRBV4-3; clone size: NA
CDR3 protein: CASSFLAGGPYNEQFF; CDR3 DNA: TGTGCCAGCAGCTTTTTAGCGGGAGGCCCCTACAATGAGCAGTTCTTC; J gene: TRBJ2-1; D gene: TRBD2; V gene: TRBV7-3; clone size: NA
CDR3 protein: CASSLTANYGYTF; CDR3 DNA: TGTGCCAGCAGCTTGACAGCGAACTATGGCTACACCTTC; J gene: TRBJ1-2; D gene: NA; V gene: TRBV25-1; clone size: NA
CDR3 protein: CASTDKRFTGELFF; CDR3 DNA: TGTGCCAGTACTGACAAAAGGTTCACCGGGGAGCTGTTTTTT; J gene: TRBJ2-2; D gene: NA; V gene: TRBV19; clone size: NA
CDR3 protein: CASSPFRAAWETQYF; CDR3 DNA: TGTGCCAGCAGCCCATTTCGAGCGGCGTGGGAGACCCAGTACTTC; J gene: TRBJ2-5; D gene: NA; V gene: TRBV9; clone size: NA
CDR3 protein: CASSPQTGSNYGYTF; CDR3 DNA: TGTGCCAGCAGCCCACAGACAGGGTCTAACTATGGCTACACCTTC; J gene: TRBJ1-2; D gene: TRBD1; V gene: TRBV7-2; clone size: NA
CDR3 protein: CASSVYQNTEAFF; CDR3 DNA: TGTGCCAGCAGCGTCTACCAGAACACTGAAGCTTTCTTT; J gene: TRBJ1-1; D gene: NA; V gene: TRBV7-2; clone size: once
CDR3 protein: CASSVSLDYEQYF; CDR3 DNA: TGTGCCAGCAGCGTTTCACTTGACTACGAGCAGTACTTC; J gene: TRBJ2-7; D gene: NA; V gene: TRBV9; clone size: NA
CDR3 protein: CASSESLGRNTEAFF; CDR3 DNA: TGCGCCAGCAGTGAGTCTCTGGGGAGGAACACTGAAGCTTTCTTT; J gene: TRBJ1-1; D gene: NA; V gene: TRBV10-1; clone size: NA
CDR3 protein: CASSNRMGQGLIGELFF; CDR3 DNA: TGTGCCAGTAGTAACCGCATGGGACAGGGATTAATCGGGGAGCTGTTTTTT; J gene: TRBJ2-2; D gene: TRBD1; V gene: TRBV19; clone size: NA
CDR3 protein: CASSYDRYTGQFF; CDR3 DNA: TGTGCCAGCAGTTACGACAGGTACACGGGGCAGTTCTTC; J gene: TRBJ2-1; D gene: NA; V gene: TRBV6-5; clone size: NA
CDR3 protein: CASSAADQETQYF; CDR3 DNA: TGTGCCAGCAGCGCGGCGGACCAAGAGACCCAGTACTTC; J gene: TRBJ2-5; D gene: NA; V gene: TRBV9; clone size: NA
CDR3 protein: CASSETGTNTQYF; CDR3 DNA: TGTGCCAGCAGTGAGACAGGGACGAATACGCAGTATTTT; J gene: TRBJ2-3; D gene: TRBD1; V gene: TRBV6-1; clone size: NA
CDR3 protein: CASSVGHVTGELFF; CDR3 DNA: TGCGCCAGCAGCGTCGGACACGTAACCGGGGAGCTGTTTTTT; J gene: TRBJ2-2; D gene: NA; V gene: TRBV4-3; clone size: NA
CDR3 protein: CASSLGGSTYEQYF; CDR3 DNA: TGTGCCAGCAGCTTGGGGGGGTCGACCTACGAGCAGTACTTC; J gene: TRBJ2-7; D gene: TRBD2; V gene: TRBV7-9; clone size: once
CDR3 protein: CASRSETYEQYF; CDR3 DNA: TGTGCCAGCCGTTCGGAGACCTACGAGCAGTACTTC; J gene: TRBJ2-7; D gene: NA; V gene: TRBV2; clone size: NA
CDR3 protein: CASSSQGGGEKLFF; CDR3 DNA: TGTGCCAGCAGTTCACAGGGGGGAGGGGAAAAACTGTTTTTT; J gene: TRBJ1-4; D gene: TRBD1; V gene: TRBV6-6; clone size: NA
CDR3 protein: CASSPPGQSSYNEQFF; CDR3 DNA: TGTGCCAGCTCACCACCGGGACAGAGCTCCTACAATGAGCAGTTCTTC; J gene: TRBJ2-1; D gene: TRBD1; V gene: TRBV18; clone size: NA
CDR3 protein: CSVGGTSGTDTQYF; CDR3 DNA: TGCAGCGTTGGGGGGACTAGCGGAACAGATACGCAGTATTTT; J gene: TRBJ2-3; D gene: TRBD2; V gene: TRBV29-1; clone size: NA
CDR3 protein: CASIMAGGPSYEQYF; CDR3 DNA: TGTGCCAGCATTATGGCGGGAGGTCCCTCCTACGAGCAGTACTTC; J gene: TRBJ2-7; D gene: TRBD2; V gene: TRBV6-1; clone size: NA
CDR3 protein: CASSLGLSGNTIYF; CDR3 DNA: TGTGCCAGCAGTTTGGGGCTCTCTGGAAACACCATATATTTT; J gene: TRBJ1-3; D gene: NA; V gene: TRBV27; clone size: once
CDR3 protein: CASSHTPSGQGYDYNEQFF; CDR3 DNA: TGTGCCAGCTCTCACACGCCTAGCGGTCAAGGGTACGACTACAATGAGCAGTTCTTC; J gene: TRBJ2-1; D gene: TRBD2; V gene: TRBV18; clone size: NA